This T cell receptor beta chain is drawn from a study of blood T cell repertoires in COVID-19. Per the germline V gene, CDR1 is LGHDT and CDR2 is YNNKEL (reference sequence). V was pared by 1 base and J by 7 bases, with 26 bases between. The CDR3 runs to 19 residues. Clones were read by immunoSEQ multiplex PCR, and TCRdb kept only the in-frame ones, dropping some. This sample yields 150,000 or so clones, of which over 75% are seen a single time; 13% belongs to the top ten. The sequenced sample was peripheral blood. The TCR sequence derives from a young man with COVID-19, enrolled during active disease. This chain joins TRBV3-1 (or the pseudogene TRBV3-2) and TRBJ2-1; TRBD2 is a possible D gene (6 bases). The CDR3 loop is CASSQVRGWRDGTGNEQFF. The CDR3 DNA is TGTGCCAGCAGCCAAGTGCGTGGATGGCGGGACGGTACCGGGAATGAGCAGTTCTTC.